Below are 19 T cell receptor beta chains sequenced from a single sample in a study of blood T cell repertoires in COVID-19. TCRdb keeps only in-frame clones here, not all; method: immunoSEQ multiplex PCR. The profile shows about 430,000 clones, 70% to 90% of them singletons. The source material was PBMCs or T cells enriched from blood (not recorded which). Receptor source: a young woman who had been exposed to COVID-19.

The V and J genes are TRBV6-5 and TRBJ2-7, with 13 bases fitting TRBD2. The germline CDR1 and CDR2 sequences are MNHEY and SVGAGI. The J segment lost 7 bases and the V segment lost 5 bases, leaving 8 bases of the junction unmatched. CDR3 length equals 15 residues. DNA of the CDR3: TGTGCCAGCAGTCGAACTAGCGGGGGGGCCCGGGAGCAGTACTTC. This codes for CASSRTSGGAREQYF.

This clone was seen a handful of times. The chain is built from TRBV6-2 or TRBV6-3 and TRBJ1-1; D perhaps matches TRBD1 (6 bases). Germline values: CDR1 MNHEY, CDR2 SVGEGT. V was clipped by 6 bases and J by 3 bases, with 11 bases between them. CDR3 length equals 13 residues. The CDR3 region is CASRPHRDTEAFF. The CDR3 region has the DNA TGTGCCAGCAGACCTCACAGGGACACTGAAGCTTTCTTT.

CDR3 region: CASSPGTALEKLFF. Here the CDR3 DNA reads TGTGCCAGCAGCCCCGGGACAGCACTTGAAAAACTGTTTTTT. J is TRBJ1-4 and V is TRBV2; 7 bases are a match to TRBD1. The V and J ends lost 6 bases and 7 bases, in that order; junction bases with no gene match: 8. Per the germline V gene, CDR1 is SNHLY and CDR2 is FYNNEI. The CDR3 is 14 residues long. The variable domain in full, with the rest retrieved from reference TRBV2 and TRBJ1-4, is EPEVTQTPSHQVTQMGQEVILRCVPISNHLYFYWYRQILGQKVEFLVSFYNNEISEKSEIFDDQFSVERPDGSNFTLKIRSTKLEDSAMYFCASSPGTALEKLFFGSGTQLSVL.

The rearrangement links TRBV11-2 to TRBJ2-7; 10 nucleotides agree with TRBD2. CDR1 is SGHAT, CDR2 FQNNGV, per germline. V lost 1 base and J lost 3; bases outside the gene matches: 0. This CDR3 region has 14 residues. The CDR3 DNA sequence: TGTGCCAGCAGCTTAGGGACTAGCGGCTACGAGCAGTACTTC. This translates into CASSLGTSGYEQYF.

The chain employs TRBV27 and TRBJ2-3; possible D gene TRBD1, 6 bases. V was pared by 4 bases and J by 1 base, with 12 bases between. This CDR3 has 15 residues. Per the germline V gene, CDR1 is MNHEY and CDR2 is SMNVEV (reference sequence). The CDR3 here is CASSSPGQGTDTQYF. The DNA for the CDR3 is TGTGCCAGCAGTTCACCGGGACAAGGCACAGATACGCAGTATTTT.

This chain connects TRBV24-1 to TRBJ2-7; D possibly corresponds to TRBD1 (5 bases). Germline V lookup: CDR1 KGHDR, CDR2 SFDVKD. Trimming pared 2 bases from V and 3 bases from J, leaving 7 bases between. This CDR3 is 13 amino acids long. The CDR3, as DNA: TGTGCCACCAGTGATTATCAGGGCTACGAGCAGTACTTC. This translates into CATSDYQGYEQYF.

This chain uses TRBV20-1 with TRBJ2-5; D is possibly TRBD2 (5 bases). The V gene's germline CDR1 is DFQATT and CDR2 SNEGSKA (reference sequence). Trimming took 3 bases from V and 4 from J, leaving 9 bases between them. The CDR3 covers 12 residues. The CDR3 loop reads CSASEGRETQYF. CDR3 bases: TGCAGTGCTAGTGAAGGGAGAGAGACCCAGTACTTC.

This clone was seen just once. The J gene is TRBJ2-5, the V gene TRBV23-1; 8 bases are a match to TRBD2. TRBV23-1 is known as an ORF, though its function is uncertain. This CDR3 is 14 amino acids long. J lost 1 base, V lost 4 bases, and 2 bases had no gene match. CDR3 nucleotides: TGCGCCAGCAGTCGGGCGGGGGGCCAAGAGACCCAGTACTTC. It encodes CASSRAGGQETQYF.

The CDR3 protein is CASSLGSRGGNEKLFF. The CDR3 region has the DNA TGTGCCAGCAGCTTAGGGTCCCGGGGAGGGAATGAAAAACTGTTTTTT. The chain carries TRBV11-2 and TRBJ1-4; no definite D call. CDR1 is SGHAT and CDR2 is FQNNGV in the germline V gene. V dropped 1 base and J dropped 5 bases, with 14 bases sitting between them. The CDR3 consists of 16 residues.

This clone was recorded once. The V call is TRBV9, the J call TRBJ2-3; 8 bases line up with TRBD2. This CDR3 is 15 amino acids long. The V segment lost 0 bases and the J segment 4 bases; nucleotides outside the gene matches: 4. CDR1 is SGDLS and CDR2 is YYNGEE in the germline V gene. The CDR3 region is CASSVGPSGSDTQYF. The CDR3 DNA follows: TGTGCCAGCAGCGTAGGACCTAGCGGGTCAGATACGCAGTATTTT.

The rearrangement links TRBV25-1 to TRBJ1-1, with 9 bases fitting TRBD1. The CDR3 spans 16 residues. Germline V CDR1 and CDR2: MGHDK, SYGVNS. The ends lost 2 bases at V and 4 bases at J; junction bases unmatched: 8. In nucleotides, the CDR3 is TGTGCCAGCAGTGAAGCCACAGGGGGCATAAGCACTGAAGCTTTCTTT. Amino acid sequence: CASSEATGGISTEAFF.

The chain links TRBV5-4 to TRBJ2-5, with 16 bases aligning to TRBD2. The CDR3 loop spans 18 amino acids. Looked up from germline, CDR1 is SGHNT and CDR2 is YYREEE (reference sequence). V shed 3 bases, J shed 4 bases, and the junction held 9 bases outside the gene matches. The CDR3 DNA reads as TGTGCCAGCAGCTCCGGGACTAGCGGGGGGGTTTATCTAGAGACCCAGTACTTC. This translates into CASSSGTSGGVYLETQYF.

The chain is built from TRBV5-6 and TRBJ2-2; D unclear. The germline V gene encodes CDR1 SGHDT and CDR2 YYEEEE. This CDR3 is built from 14 residues. Trimming shortened V by 4 bases and J by 5 bases, and 12 bases separated the two germline ends. CDR3 in DNA: TGTGCCAGCAGCCGGAGCCCAGAAACCGGGGAGCTGTTTTTT. Encoded protein: CASSRSPETGELFF.

The chain joins TRBV5-1 to TRBJ2-3; 7 bases are a match to TRBD2. The V gene end was trimmed by 5 bases and the J gene end by 3 bases; junction bases not matched to a gene: 6. The CDR3 has 14 residues. The germline gives CDR1 SGHRS, CDR2 YFSETQ. The CDR3 reads CASRDGGLTDTQYF. The DNA of the CDR3 is TGCGCCAGCAGGGACGGGGGGTTAACAGATACGCAGTATTTT.

The count of this clone is one. The chain carries TRBV27 and TRBJ2-7; possibly TRBD2 for D (5 bases). Between the trimmed V and J ends, which lost 7 bases and 7 bases, there was a span of 20 bases. The germline V gene encodes CDR1 MNHEY and CDR2 SMNVEV (reference sequence). The CDR3 contains 14 residues. The chain's CDR3 is CASMAILSPGEQYF. The CDR3 DNA reads as TGTGCCAGCATGGCGATACTCTCTCCGGGGGAGCAGTACTTC.

The chain is built from TRBV3-1 (or the pseudogene TRBV3-2) and TRBJ1-3; D might be TRBD1 (5 bases). This CDR3 is built from 15 residues. Trimming took off 4 bases at V and 2 bases at J, with 12 bases between the two ends. Per germline, CDR1 LGHDT and CDR2 YNNKEL (reference sequence). CDR3: CASSLQRGAGNTIYF. CDR3 sequence (DNA): TGTGCCAGCAGCCTTCAGCGGGGGGCTGGAAACACCATATATTTT.

This clone was recorded only once. A read error may produce the germline difference seen at one junction end. The gene calls are TRBV10-2 and TRBJ2-2, with D possibly TRBD2 on 7 matching bases. CDR3 length equals 16 residues. Germline lookup yields CDR1 WSHSY and CDR2 SAAADI. CDR3 bases: TGCGCCAGCAGTGAACTAGGGGGGGGGAACACCGGGGAACTGTTTTTT. This codes for CASSELGGGNTGELFF.

The chain has TRBV6-5 and TRBJ1-4, with D hard to call. V was cut by 0 bases and J by 7 bases, with 15 bases left in between. CDR3 size: 16 residues. Germline V lookup: CDR1 MNHEY, CDR2 SVGAGI. CDR3 in DNA: TGTGCCAGCAGTTACTCGTTCGCCGGGGTTGCTGAAAAACTGTTTTTT. This translates into CASSYSFAGVAEKLFF.

The V and J genes are TRBV7-2 and TRBJ2-1; 10 bases line up with TRBD2. Germline CDR1 and CDR2: SGHTA and FQGNSA. CDR3 length: 17 amino acids. The junction had 6 bases not matched to a gene; V was cut back by 2 bases and J by 2 bases. This CDR3 reads CASSLRSGRDTYNEQFF. The CDR3 region has the DNA TGTGCCAGCAGCTTAAGGAGCGGGAGGGACACCTACAATGAGCAGTTCTTC.